Here is one T cell receptor (beta chain) with its context. The target antigen is unknown. Using its own MiXCR run on the RT-PCR reads, TCRdb lists one record per CDR3 protein. This sample carries some 180,000 distinct CDR3 sequences, nearly 9.5% of them seen once, and the ten largest clones take under 13%. Germline assignment: CDR1 MNHEY and CDR2 SVGEGT. Trimming cost V 6 bases and J 5 bases, with 20 bases left between them. This CDR3 spans 16 amino acids. This entry is derived from a study of response to subunit inactivated influenza vaccine. Findings of the study overall: Researchers suggested that each seasonal influenza vaccination recruits few new T cells.

Sequences were derived from non-naive T cells sorted from PBMCs, sampled on the day of vaccination. The gene calls are TRBV6-2 or TRBV6-3 and TRBJ1-5, with a possible D match to TRBD1 (5 bases). The clonotype originates from a man in his fifties or sixties who received an inactivated influenza vaccine. The CDR3 nucleotides read TGTGCCAGCAGGAACCCGGCGGAAGGGGATGATCAGCCCCAGCATTTT. Translating it yields CASRNPAEGDDQPQHF.